In its sample, the clone carrying this T cell receptor (beta chain) was seen many times. The data originate from a study of identical twins. Germline V gives CDR1 SNHLY, CDR2 FYNNEI. V was pared by 7 bases and J by 4 bases, with 8 bases of the junction left unmatched. The CDR3 loop spans 15 amino acids. TCRdb ran MiXCR on the 5' RACE reads and lists one entry per CDR3 protein. The profile shows a few hundred thousand distinct CDR3 sequences, more than 9% of them singletons. These data were also filed under a second study, of yellow fever vaccine responses in identical twins.

Sequencing was carried out using PBMCs. The receptor comes from a woman younger than 35 in good health. The chain uses TRBV2 and TRBJ2-2; 8 bases map to TRBD1. CDR3 bases: TGTGCCAGCAATCCCAGGGGGCTTGGCACCGGGGAGCTGTTTTTT. Protein product: CASNPRGLGTGELFF.